A single sample gave rise to the 12 T cell receptor beta chains below, sequenced in a study of blood T cells in healthy people across ages. Then a second PCR, running about 6 to 12 cycles, was carried out with a sample-barcoded 5' primer and a J-beta primer mix. TCRdb reanalysed the 5' RACE reads using MiXCR and keeps one entry per CDR3 protein. Altogether about 780,000 distinct CDR3 sequences are present, around half being singletons, with the ten largest covering roughly 18%. The sequencing sample was made of blood. Receptor source: a man older than 75 in good health.

The rearrangement uses TRBV20-1 and TRBJ2-3; a possible D gene is TRBD2 (6 bases). The V gene lost 0 bases and the J gene lost 4 bases, with 17 bases spanning the gap. The length of the CDR3 is 16 residues. In germline, CDR1 is DFQATT, CDR2 SNEGSKA (reference sequence). The CDR3, as DNA: TGCAGTGCTAGAGAGGTCGGCTGGGGGGAAGCAGATACGCAGTATTTT. Its protein product is CSAREVGWGEADTQYF.

The chain recombines TRBV6-5 with TRBJ2-1; the match to TRBD2 covers 8 bases. Germline V CDR1 and CDR2: MNHEY, SVGAGI. J was trimmed by 5 bases and V by 6 bases; bases with no gene match: 9. The CDR3 covers 15 residues. CDR3 in DNA: TGTGCCAGCAGATCCGGGGGGGCGAGGAACAATGAGCAGTTCTTC. Its translation: CASRSGGARNNEQFF.

This clonotype turned up a few times. CDR3 loop: CASSLGILMNTEAFF. The CDR3 coding sequence is TGTGCCAGCAGTTTAGGGATCCTCATGAACACTGAAGCTTTCTTT. This chain links TRBV28 with TRBJ1-1; D ambiguous. The germline gives CDR1 MDHEN, CDR2 SYDVKM. This CDR3 has 15 residues. V lost 2 bases and J 0 bases, leaving 10 bases between the germline ends.

The chain joins TRBV28 to TRBJ2-3; D unresolved. Germline V CDR1 and CDR2: MDHEN, SYDVKM. This CDR3 is 11 amino acids long. The germline V and J ends were trimmed by 7 bases and 6 bases, with 8 bases remaining between them. The chain's CDR3 is CASTLGDTQYF. The CDR3 nucleotides are TGTGCCAGCACCCTGGGGGATACGCAGTATTTT.

This clonotype came up once. V gene TRBV7-2 combines with J gene TRBJ2-1; 14 positions match TRBD2. Germline CDR1 is SGHTA and CDR2 is FQGNSA. The V gene end was trimmed by 4 bases and the J gene end by 4 bases; junction bases not matched to a gene: 12. CDR3 size: 19 residues. The chain's CDR3 is CASSSQGLAGATKYNEQFF. As DNA, the CDR3 is TGTGCCAGCAGCTCTCAGGGACTAGCGGGGGCAACTAAATACAATGAGCAGTTCTTC.

This clonotype has a count of ten or more. The chain employs TRBV12-3 or TRBV12-4 and TRBJ1-1, with D possibly TRBD1 on 5 matching bases. The CDR3 length is 13 residues. The V end was cut by 2 bases, the J end by 4 bases, with 8 bases between. CDR3 sequence: CASSLRQGTEAFF. Written as DNA, the CDR3 is TGTGCCAGCAGTTTACGGCAGGGCACTGAAGCTTTCTTT.

This clonotype showed up just a few times. The rearrangement joins TRBV28 to TRBJ2-1; 10 bases map to TRBD2. The CDR3 runs to 15 residues. The ends lost 1 base at V and 7 bases at J; junction bases unmatched: 4. Per germline, CDR1 MDHEN and CDR2 SYDVKM. The CDR3 DNA reads as TGTGCCAGCAGTTTATCGGCTAGCGGGAGAAATGAGCAGTTCTTC. It is translated as CASSLSASGRNEQFF.

The chain recombines TRBV4-3 with TRBJ2-2; TRBD2 matches at 7 bases. The trim removed 3 bases at V and 6 bases at J, leaving 7 bases unmatched. There are 15 residues in the CDR3. Per germline, CDR1 LGHNA and CDR2 YSLEER. The CDR3 DNA reads as TGCGCCAGCAGCCACGTTGGGAGGGTGGCCGGGGAGCTGTTTTTT. Translating gives CASSHVGRVAGELFF.

This sequence joins TRBV28 and TRBJ2-4, with 7 positions matching TRBD2. The CDR3 length is 12 residues. From germline, CDR1 is MDHEN and CDR2 SYDVKM. V lost 7 bases to trimming and J lost 7 bases; unmatched junction nucleotides: 4. The CDR3 spells CASNAGGNIQYF. The CDR3 DNA reads TGTGCCAGCAACGCCGGGGGGAACATTCAGTACTTC.

A few counts support this clonotype. The rearrangement joins TRBV20-1 to TRBJ1-1; no clear D gene. Trimming removed 3 bases at V and 5 bases at J, with 10 bases between. The CDR3 has 12 amino acids. CDR1 is DFQATT and CDR2 is SNEGSKA in the germline V gene (reference sequence). The CDR3 sequence: CSARRGRTEAFF. CDR3 coding DNA: TGCAGTGCTAGGCGGGGAAGGACTGAAGCTTTCTTT.

This clonotype was detected only a few times. V is TRBV2 and J is TRBJ1-2; D is unresolved. The germline CDR1 and CDR2 sequences are SNHLY and FYNNEI. Trimming shortened V by 7 bases and J by 7 bases, and 13 bases separated the two germline ends. This CDR3 comprises 12 residues. The CDR3 loop is CASKEGPGGYTF. CDR3 nucleotides: TGTGCCAGCAAGGAAGGTCCTGGTGGCTACACCTTC. The whole variable domain, filled in from reference TRBV2 and TRBJ1-2, reads EPEVTQTPSHQVTQMGQEVILRCVPISNHLYFYWYRQILGQKVEFLVSFYNNEISEKSEIFDDQFSVERPDGSNFTLKIRSTKLEDSAMYFCASKEGPGGYTFGSGTRLTVV.

On this clonotype itself: At one boundary the junction diverges from the germline segment, which might be a read error. The chain couples TRBV4-3 to TRBJ2-7; D tentatively reads TRBD1 or TRBD2 (5 bases each). Germline V gene data show CDR1 as LGHNA and CDR2 as YSLEER. The CDR3 has 14 amino acids. CDR3 region: CASSRGTEYNERYF. In DNA form, the CDR3 reads TGCGCCAGCAGCCGGGGGACGGAGTACAATGAGCGGTACTTC.